These T cell receptor beta chains were read from a single sample in a study of neoadjuvant anti-PD-1 for oral cavity cancer. Produced via immunoSEQ multiplex PCR; TCRdb's table is partial and in-frame only. The table lists 14,000 or so clones, about 74% of them singletons, with about 3% in the top ten. Here the sequenced sample was PBMCs, taken after nivolumab (anti-PD-1) treatment. These receptors were collected from a person between 35 and 79 years old with oral cavity squamous cell carcinoma. Both conserved end residues are part of each CDR3. A D gene is named only where the DNA matches it firmly. Expanded clones get a size class; other rows say once, few or many, or leave the size out.

clone_size j_call v_call cdr3_length d_call cdr3_aa cdr3_nt
- TRBJ1-1 TRBV2 14 - CASTGAGGITEAFF TGTGCCAGCACCGGGGCGGGGGGGATCACTGAAGCTTTCTTT
- TRBJ2-3 TRBV28 11 - CASSLGASRYF TGTGCCAGCAGTTTAGGTGCTAGTAGGTATTTT
- TRBJ2-2 TRBV10-2 14 - CASSDFRGYGELFF TGCGCCAGCAGTGACTTTAGAGGGTACGGGGAGCTGTTTTTT
- TRBJ2-7 TRBV6-5 13 - CASSSTRPYEQYF TGTGCCAGCAGTTCAACGAGACCCTACGAGCAGTACTTC
- TRBJ1-1 TRBV10-2 14 TRBD1 CASSENRGSNEAFF TGCGCCAGCAGTGAGAACAGGGGAAGTAACGAAGCTTTCTTT
- TRBJ2-1 TRBV7-2 15 TRBD2 CASSPSTSAYNEQFF TGTGCCAGCAGCCCTTCGACTAGCGCGTACAATGAGCAGTTCTTC
once TRBJ1-2 TRBV28 16 TRBD1 CASSLNGRTGGYGYTF TGTGCCAGCAGTTTAAATGGGCGGACAGGGGGCTATGGCTACACCTTC
- TRBJ2-5 TRBV5-4 12 - CASSRTTETQYF TGTGCCAGCAGCCGGACTACGGAGACCCAGTACTTC
- TRBJ1-5 TRBV27 13 - CASSFGGKQPQHF TGTGCCAGCAGTTTTGGAGGGAAACAGCCCCAGCATTTT
- TRBJ2-3 TRBV15 18 TRBD2 CATSRGSTSTITTDTQYF TGTGCCACCAGCAGAGGGTCGACTAGCACAATTACGACAGATACGCAGTATTTT
few TRBJ2-2 TRBV5-1 16 TRBD1 CASSKGQGAMTGELFF TGCGCCAGCAGTAAGGGACAGGGGGCGATGACCGGGGAGCTGTTTTTT
- TRBJ2-7 TRBV29-1 12 - CSTSGAQGEQYF TGCAGCACCTCGGGCGCCCAGGGGGAGCAGTACTTC
- TRBJ2-1 TRBV11-3 17 TRBD2 CASSLTPWTSGTHEQFF TGTGCCAGCAGCTTAACTCCATGGACTAGCGGGACCCATGAGCAGTTCTTC
few TRBJ1-1 TRBV5-1 12 - CASSFANTEAFF TGCGCCAGCAGCTTTGCGAACACTGAAGCTTTCTTT
- TRBJ1-2 TRBV5-6 15 TRBD1 CASSLGTAANYGYTF TGTGCCAGCAGCCTCGGGACAGCAGCTAACTATGGCTACACCTTC
- TRBJ2-2 TRBV6-5 15 TRBD2 CASSWGGYDTGELFF TGTGCCAGCAGTTGGGGGGGGTACGACACCGGGGAGCTGTTTTTT
medium-sized TRBJ2-3 TRBV6-4 13 - CASSDSDTDTQYF TGTGCCAGCAGTGACTCTGACACAGATACGCAGTATTTT
- TRBJ1-3 TRBV5-1 15 - CASSLAGGSGNTIYF TGCGCCAGCAGCTTGGCCGGTGGCTCTGGAAACACCATATATTTT
- TRBJ1-2 TRBV28 15 TRBD1 CASSSAPGTGDGYTF TGTGCCAGCAGTTCCGCCCCCGGGACAGGGGATGGCTACACCTTC
- TRBJ2-5 TRBV9 14 - CASSVGELGETQYF TGTGCCAGCAGCGTAGGGGAGTTGGGAGAGACCCAGTACTTC
- TRBJ2-5 TRBV5-1 16 - CASSLGPRGNEETQYF TGCGCCAGCAGCTTGGGGCCACGGGGAAATGAGGAGACCCAGTACTTC
- TRBJ2-5 TRBV7-2 14 TRBD2 CASSSGGYQETQYF TGTGCCAGCAGCTCCGGGGGGTACCAAGAGACCCAGTACTTC
- TRBJ2-3 TRBV28 15 TRBD2 CASTDSSGATDTQYF TGTGCCAGCACCGATTCTAGCGGTGCCACAGATACGCAGTATTTT
few TRBJ2-1 TRBV10-3 12 - CAISESGASLFF TGTGCCATCAGTGAGTCGGGAGCGTCCCTGTTCTTC
- TRBJ2-2 TRBV25-1 17 TRBD2 CASSGRLAGEGSGELFF TGTGCCAGCAGTGGACGACTAGCGGGAGAAGGGTCCGGGGAGCTGTTTTTT
- TRBJ2-7 TRBV6-5 12 - CASSYRRGTPYF TGTGCCAGCAGTTACCGACGCGGGACGCCTTACTTC
- TRBJ2-6 TRBV27 16 - CASSPIAHSGANVLTF TGTGCCAGCAGTCCCATAGCCCACTCTGGGGCCAACGTCCTGACTTTC
- TRBJ2-3 TRBV19 15 TRBD1 CASSPGTGVTDTQYF TGTGCCAGTAGTCCCGGGACAGGGGTGACAGATACGCAGTATTTT
- TRBJ1-1 TRBV28 11 - CASSWIGEAFF TGTGCCAGCAGTTGGATAGGGGAAGCTTTCTTT
- TRBJ1-2 TRBV7-9 18 TRBD1 CASSLAGISQGAESGYTF TGTGCCAGCAGCTTAGCTGGTATATCACAGGGGGCGGAGAGTGGCTACACCTTC
few TRBJ1-1 TRBV15 15 - CATSRGGALNTEAFF TGTGCCACCAGCAGAGGGGGGGCCTTGAACACTGAAGCTTTCTTT
once TRBJ2-1 TRBV14 17 TRBD2 CASSQDSVAGYYNEQFF TGTGCCAGCAGCCAAGATTCCGTAGCGGGATACTACAATGAGCAGTTCTTC
- TRBJ2-5 TRBV5-4 14 TRBD2 CASSPGLAGETQYF TGTGCCAGCAGCCCCGGACTAGCGGGAGAGACCCAGTACTTC
- TRBJ1-5 TRBV25-1 12 TRBD1 CASSGTGMPQHF TGTGCCAGCAGTGGGACAGGGATGCCCCAGCATTTT
- TRBJ2-5 TRBV2 15 TRBD1 CASSVDRTGLETQYF TGTGCCAGCAGTGTTGATAGGACAGGGTTGGAGACCCAGTACTTC
- TRBJ1-2 TRBV7-2 13 - CASSRTASYGYTF TGTGCCAGCAGCCGGACAGCGAGCTATGGCTACACCTTC
- TRBJ1-2 TRBV28 13 - CASSRLNSWGYTF TGTGCCAGCAGTCGACTGAACAGTTGGGGCTACACCTTC
- TRBJ2-7 TRBV6-5 13 - CASTQGPSYEQYF TGTGCCAGCACCCAGGGCCCGTCCTACGAGCAGTACTTC
- TRBJ2-7 TRBV6-5 15 TRBD1 CASSQATGDLYEQYF TGTGCCAGCAGTCAGGCGACAGGGGATCTTTACGAGCAGTACTTC
- TRBJ2-7 TRBV7-9 13 - CASSLWGSYEQYF TGTGCCAGCAGCTTATGGGGTTCCTACGAGCAGTACTTC
- TRBJ1-5 TRBV30 13 - CAWTSQADQPQHF TGTGCCTGGACGTCTCAGGCGGATCAGCCCCAGCATTTT
few TRBJ2-7 TRBV28 14 - CASSWSGDPYEQYF TGTGCCAGCAGCTGGTCAGGGGACCCCTACGAGCAGTACTTC
- TRBJ1-2 TRBV10-2 16 TRBD1 CASSVSGTGTNYGYTF TGCGCCAGCAGTGTGTCCGGGACAGGGACCAACTATGGCTACACCTTC
- TRBJ2-1 TRBV5-1 14 TRBD1 CASSSGQAYNEQFF TGCGCCAGCAGCTCCGGACAGGCCTACAATGAGCAGTTCTTC
once TRBJ1-2 TRBV2 10 - CASSVSGYTF TGTGCCAGCAGTGTATCTGGCTACACCTTC
- TRBJ1-1 TRBV7-9 14 - CASSSTQGRTEAFF TGTGCCAGCAGCTCGACACAGGGAAGGACTGAAGCTTTCTTT
- TRBJ2-2 TRBV5-1 13 TRBD2 CASSWEGTGELFF TGCGCCAGCAGCTGGGAGGGCACCGGGGAGCTGTTTTTT
- TRBJ2-5 TRBV7-8 12 TRBD1 CASRPRDRTQYF TGTGCCAGCAGGCCCCGGGACAGGACCCAGTACTTC
- TRBJ1-2 TRBV2 13 - CASSADSFYGYTF TGTGCCAGCAGTGCGGACAGCTTCTATGGCTACACCTTC
few TRBJ1-1 TRBV7-3 13 - CASSPKVNTEAFF TGTGCCAGCAGCCCCAAGGTGAACACTGAAGCTTTCTTT
- TRBJ2-3 TRBV29-1 12 - CSAGGLTDTQYF TGCAGCGCTGGCGGGCTCACAGATACGCAGTATTTT
- TRBJ2-2 TRBV9 16 TRBD2 CASSPRTSGNTGELFF TGTGCCAGCAGCCCCCGGACTAGCGGGAACACCGGGGAGCTGTTTTTT
- TRBJ1-4 TRBV5-1 15 - CASSLVGRGEEKLFF TGCGCCAGCAGCTTGGTTGGCCGGGGTGAAGAAAAACTGTTTTTT
- TRBJ2-3 TRBV4-1 16 - CASSQDTAMGTDTQYF TGCGCCAGCAGCCAAGATACAGCGATGGGCACAGATACGCAGTATTTT
- TRBJ2-7 TRBV2 14 TRBD2 CASGGRGTTYEQYF TGTGCCAGCGGAGGGCGGGGGACCACCTACGAGCAGTACTTC